The 32 T cell receptor beta chains below come from one sample, sequenced in a study of human T cells and chemical hapten exposure. Described time point: patch test 1, 2 weeks after DPC sensitization. Specified treatment: therapeutic diphenylcyclopropenone sensitization with weekly scalp DPC. TCRdb reprocessed the RACE reads with MiXCR, giving one entry per CDR3 protein. The data hold fewer than 500,000 distinct CDR3 sequences, with around 5% observed a single time. Sample: whole blood, taken in connection with sensitization to the hapten diphenylcyclopropenone (DPC). These TCRs come from a woman aged 50 to 60 with alopecia areata. Some clones in this sample may be carry-over from other donors' samples.

This clonotype has more than one count but fewer than ten. V and J are TRBV5-6 and TRBJ1-5; 10 positions agree with TRBD1. The CDR3 loop spans 15 amino acids. Germline lookup yields CDR1 SGHDT and CDR2 YYEEEE. Losses at the gene ends were 4 bases for V and 4 bases for J; bases not matched to a gene: 5. CDR3 region: CASSTGTGANQPQHF. The CDR3 nucleotides are TGTGCCAGCAGCACCGGGACAGGGGCAAATCAGCCCCAGCATTTT.

This clonotype was found a few times. V gene TRBV2 combines with J gene TRBJ1-2, with D unclear. This CDR3 spans 11 amino acids. The germline V gene encodes CDR1 SNHLY and CDR2 FYNNEI. The V and J ends lost 5 bases and 7 bases respectively, with 8 bases between them. CDR3 sequence (DNA): TGTGCCAGCAGTCTGAGACCTGGCTACACCTTC. As protein: CASSLRPGYTF.

In this sample, this clonotype turned up many times. The CDR3: CASSLGGAGGELFF. The CDR3 DNA is TGCGCCAGCAGCCTCGGGGGGGCCGGAGGGGAGCTGTTTTTT. The chain recombines TRBV4-1 with TRBJ2-2, with 8 bases fitting TRBD2. This CDR3 has 14 residues. The germline gives CDR1 MGHRA, CDR2 YSYEKL. After removal of 4 bases from V and 8 bases from J, the junction contained 6 bases not matched to a gene.

This clonotype appeared many times. V and J are TRBV10-3 and TRBJ2-3, with 13 bases lining up with TRBD2. In germline, CDR1 is ENHRY, CDR2 SYGVKD. The CDR3 totals 16 residues. With 2 bases clipped from V and 3 bases from J, the junction kept 2 bases outside the gene matches. This chain's CDR3 is CAISEGTSGTTDTQYF. The CDR3 DNA sequence: TGTGCCATCAGTGAGGGGACTAGCGGGACTACAGATACGCAGTATTTT.

In its sample, this clonotype was seen many times. The V call is TRBV12-3 or TRBV12-4, the J call TRBJ2-5; no clear D gene. Trimming took off 1 base at V and 0 bases at J, with 15 bases between the two ends. The CDR3 spans 17 residues. Here the CDR3 reads CASSLVSWGTHQETQYF. DNA for the CDR3: TGTGCCAGCAGTTTAGTTAGCTGGGGTACACACCAAGAGACCCAGTACTTC.

The V and J genes are TRBV18 and TRBJ1-1, with TRBD1 identical over 10 bases. The CDR3 covers 16 residues. V dropped 6 bases and J dropped 2; count of bases not matched to a gene: 9. Germline lookup yields CDR1 KGHSH and CDR2 LQKENI. DNA for the CDR3: TGTGCCAGCTCGCAGGGACAGGGGAAGTCTAACACTGAAGCTTTCTTT. It encodes CASSQGQGKSNTEAFF. Looking up the rest from reference TRBV18 and TRBJ1-1 gives the full variable domain: NAGVMQNPRHLVRRRGQEARLRCSPMKGHSHVYWYRQLPEEGLKFMVYLQKENIIDESGMPKERFSAEFPKEGPSILRIQQVVRGDSAAYFCASSQGQGKSNTEAFFGQGTRLTVV.

This clonotype was detected ten times or more. This chain joins TRBV4-2 and TRBJ1-1; D is ambiguous. Per germline, CDR1 LGHNA and CDR2 YNFKEQ. The CDR3 has 14 amino acids. V gave up 0 bases and J gave up 7 bases, with 12 bases separating them. CDR3 sequence (DNA): TGTGCCAGCAGCCAAGATTTTAGTCAGAATGAAGCTTTCTTT. Residues: CASSQDFSQNEAFF.

This clonotype was seen more than once but under ten times. The chain is built from TRBV3-1 and TRBJ1-3; D ambiguous. V lost 3 bases and J lost 0, with 9 bases in between. CDR1 LGHDT and CDR2 YNNKEL come from the germline V gene (reference sequence). This CDR3 is 15 amino acids long. CDR3 region: CASSQAPISGNTIYF. In DNA form, the CDR3 reads TGTGCCAGCAGCCAGGCCCCTATCTCTGGAAACACCATATATTTT.

This clonotype was detected ten times or more. The chain uses TRBV2 and TRBJ2-5; 8 bases align to TRBD1. Losses at the gene ends were 5 bases for V and 1 base for J; bases not matched to a gene: 6. Germline lookup yields CDR1 SNHLY and CDR2 FYNNEI. CDR3 size: 15 residues. Written as DNA, the CDR3 is TGTGCCAGCAGTAAACCGGGACAGGCCCAAGAGACCCAGTACTTC. It yields the protein CASSKPGQAQETQYF.

This clonotype has a count of ten or more. V gene TRBV4-2 combines with J gene TRBJ2-1, with 11 bases matching TRBD2. Germline V lookup: CDR1 LGHNA, CDR2 YNFKEQ. The CDR3 is made up of 18 amino acids. V shed 3 bases, J shed 0 bases, and the junction held 7 bases outside the gene matches. CDR3 region: CASSQAGTSGDSYNEQFF. The CDR3 nucleotides read TGTGCCAGCAGCCAGGCCGGGACTAGCGGAGACTCCTACAATGAGCAGTTCTTC.

This clonotype appeared many times. The chain joins TRBV25-1 to TRBJ2-1; TRBD2 matches 12 bases. The V gene's germline CDR1 is MGHDK and CDR2 SYGVNS. This CDR3 is 16 amino acids long. The V segment lost 6 bases and the J segment 13 bases; nucleotides outside the gene matches: 16. CDR3 sequence (DNA): TGTGCCAGCAGCCCTGAGTCGACTAGCGGGAGCGATATCCAGTTCTTC. Encoded protein: CASSPESTSGSDIQFF.

This clonotype was observed at least ten times. This rearrangement joins TRBV2 to TRBJ1-1; D unclear. Germline values: CDR1 SNHLY, CDR2 FYNNEI. The CDR3 totals 12 residues. The V end lost 11 bases, the J end lost 1 base, and 11 bases lay between the germline ends. CDR3 in DNA: TGTGCCCTCTCGAAGGAGAACACTGAAGCTTTCTTT. This gives the protein CALSKENTEAFF.

In its sample, this clonotype was seen a few times. The V gene is TRBV12-3 or TRBV12-4, the J gene TRBJ2-1; 9 nucleotides agree with TRBD1. After removal of 4 bases from V and 9 bases from J, the junction contained 10 bases not matched to a gene. CDR3 length: 15 residues. The CDR3 spells CASSYGRTGVGEQFF. The DNA of the CDR3 is TGTGCCAGCAGTTACGGGCGGACAGGGGTAGGTGAGCAGTTCTTC.

On this clonotype itself: With a much larger clone just one base away, this may be a read error. The chain has TRBV12-3 or TRBV12-4 and TRBJ2-4; 9 nucleotides line up with TRBD1. V lost 3 bases, J lost 15 bases, and 9 bases stayed unmatched. CDR3 length equals 13 residues. This CDR3 is CASSFAGQGSLYF. DNA of the CDR3: TGTGCCAGCAGTTTTGCGGGACAGGGTTCTCTGTACTTC.

V and J are TRBV18 and TRBJ1-6; no clear D gene. The CDR3 totals 15 residues. Between the trimmed V and J ends, which lost 0 bases and 8 bases, there was a span of 11 bases. Germline V gene data show CDR1 as KGHSH and CDR2 as LQKENI. Written as DNA, the CDR3 is TGTGCCAGCTCACCACCGAACCAAGTAGATTCACCCCTCCACTTT. The encoded protein is CASSPPNQVDSPLHF.

This clonotype has just a few counts. The rearrangement uses TRBV7-9 and TRBJ1-4; 8 nucleotides line up with TRBD1. The CDR3 sequence is 14 residues long. J was trimmed by 5 bases and V by 2 bases; bases with no gene match: 1. The V gene's germline CDR1 is SEHNR and CDR2 FQNEAQ (reference sequence). CDR3 nucleotide sequence: TGTGCCAGCAGCTTACGACAGGGGAATGAAAAACTGTTTTTT. Encoded protein: CASSLRQGNEKLFF.

This clonotype was observed many times. The gene calls are TRBV13 and TRBJ1-1, with 7 bases that match TRBD1. V dropped 2 bases and J dropped 6; count of bases not matched to a gene: 9. CDR1 PRHDT and CDR2 FYEKMQ come from the germline V gene (reference sequence). This CDR3 contains 15 residues. The DNA of the CDR3 is TGTGCCAGCAGCTTAAGCCCAGGGGGTTACGCTGAAGCTTTCTTT. This sequence encodes CASSLSPGGYAEAFF.

At least ten counts were recorded for this clonotype. The V call is TRBV3-1, the J call TRBJ1-1, with no clear D. Deletions cut 0 bases from V and 1 base from J, with 9 bases between. The length of the CDR3 is 15 residues. CDR1 is LGHDT and CDR2 is YNNKEL in the germline V gene (reference sequence). CDR3 DNA: TGTGCCAGCAGCCAAGATCTGGCCGGGAACACTGAAGCTTTCTTT. Translating it yields CASSQDLAGNTEAFF.

The table lists this clonotype with many counts. The J gene is TRBJ1-2, the V gene TRBV12-3 or TRBV12-4; D unclear. CDR3 length: 11 amino acids. Between the trimmed V and J ends, which lost 1 base and 13 bases, there was a span of 10 bases. In DNA, the CDR3 is TGTGCCAGCAGTTTAGGAGTGTTGAGCACCTTC. The encoded protein is CASSLGVLSTF.

This clonotype was picked up many times. The V call is TRBV20-1, the J call TRBJ1-4, with 7 nucleotides matching TRBD1. J lost 7 bases, V lost 6 bases, and 11 bases had no gene match. The CDR3 runs 14 residues. The V gene's germline CDR1 is DFQATT and CDR2 SNEGSKA (reference sequence). The CDR3 sequence: CSAETGVIGEKLFF. As DNA, the CDR3 is TGCAGTGCAGAAACAGGGGTAATCGGTGAAAAACTGTTTTTT.

This clonotype was seen a few times. The chain employs TRBV27 and TRBJ1-5; no clear D. V lost 4 bases and J 5 bases, leaving 12 bases between the germline ends. CDR3 length equals 14 residues. The germline V gene encodes CDR1 MNHEY and CDR2 SMNVEV (reference sequence). The CDR3, as DNA: TGTGCCAGCAGTTCCCGCCCCTGGGATCAGCCCCAGCATTTT. Translating it yields CASSSRPWDQPQHF.

This clonotype was found many times. The chain combines TRBV3-1 with TRBJ2-7; 11 bases agree with TRBD2. The V gene's germline CDR1 is LGHDT and CDR2 YNNKEL (reference sequence). V lost 0 bases and J lost 2; bases outside the gene matches: 6. The CDR3 runs 17 residues. The CDR3 DNA sequence: TGTGCCAGCAGCCAAGAGCTTTTAGCGGGAGGGCCCTACGAGCAGTACTTC. This translates into CASSQELLAGGPYEQYF.

The table lists this clonotype with a few counts. The CDR3 region has the DNA TGTGCCAGCAGAAGACTCAGGGGCGCTGGAAACACCATATATTTT. Protein sequence: CASRRLRGAGNTIYF. The genes are TRBV6-8 and TRBJ1-3; tentatively, D is TRBD1 (6 bases). Germline CDR1 is MNHGY and CDR2 is SAAAGT. V was clipped by 6 bases and J by 2 bases, with 14 bases between them. This CDR3 contains 15 residues.

This clonotype was counted between two and nine times. The V gene is TRBV12-3 or TRBV12-4, the J gene TRBJ1-5; 7 bases are shared with TRBD1. Losses at the gene ends were 4 bases for V and 2 bases for J; bases not matched to a gene: 5. The CDR3 consists of 15 residues. The CDR3 nucleotides read TGTGCCAGCAGTTCCGACAGGGTTGGCAATCAGCCCCAGCATTTT. This encodes CASSSDRVGNQPQHF.

The chain recombines TRBV6-1 with TRBJ1-5; a possible D gene is TRBD1 (6 bases). The CDR3 sequence is 13 residues long. CDR1 MNHNS and CDR2 SASEGT come from the germline V gene. V was cut by 10 bases and J by 1 base, with 11 bases left in between. The CDR3 spells CATLDSSNQPQHF. CDR3 DNA: TGTGCCACCCTGGACAGCAGCAATCAGCCCCAGCATTTT.

Regarding this clonotype: A much larger clone differs from this one at a single base, so this may be a read error. The V gene is TRBV7-3, the J gene TRBJ2-3; D might be TRBD2 (5 bases). The CDR3 consists of 15 residues. In germline, CDR1 is SGHTA, CDR2 FQGTGA. The V end was cut by 1 base, the J end by 2 bases, with 10 bases between. The CDR3 DNA follows: TGTGCCAGCAGCTTAAATGAGGGCAACACAGATACGCAGTATTTT. Its translation: CASSLNEGNTDTQYF. Looking up the rest from reference TRBV7-3 and TRBJ2-3 gives the full variable domain: GAGVSQTPSNKVTEKGKYVELRCDPISGHTALYWYRQSLGQGPEFLIYFQGTGAADDSGLPNDRFFAVRPEGSVSTLKIQRTERGDSAVYLCASSLNEGNTDTQYFGPGTRLTVL.

This clonotype was detected ten times or more. This chain joins TRBV7-9 and TRBJ1-1; no reliable D call. The V end lost 3 bases, the J end lost 3 bases, and 8 bases lay between the germline ends. The germline gives CDR1 SEHNR, CDR2 FQNEAQ (reference sequence). CDR3 length equals 13 residues. The CDR3 spells CASSFLDHTEAFF. CDR3 nucleotide sequence: TGTGCCAGCAGCTTCTTGGATCACACTGAAGCTTTCTTT.

In its sample, this clonotype was seen many times. The V and J genes are TRBV20-1 and TRBJ1-4; D unresolved. The CDR3 covers 15 residues. V was shortened by 0 bases and J by 8 bases, with 16 bases between the two germline ends. Germline V gene sequence: CDR1 DFQATT, CDR2 SNEGSKA (reference sequence). CDR3 in amino acids: CSARDSGLVDEKLFF. The CDR3 nucleotides read TGCAGTGCTAGAGATTCGGGGTTAGTTGACGAAAAACTGTTTTTT.

This clonotype has a count of ten or more. J is TRBJ2-1 and V is TRBV12-3 or TRBV12-4, with TRBD1 identical over 10 bases. The CDR3 contains 16 residues. V lost 3 bases and J lost 12; bases outside the gene matches: 14. The CDR3: CASSFRQGAAYMGQFF. The CDR3 DNA is TGTGCCAGCAGTTTTCGACAGGGGGCCGCATACATGGGGCAGTTCTTC.

This clonotype was recorded at least ten times. Written as DNA, the CDR3 is TGTGCCAGTATGTTGAACACTGAAGCTTTCTTT. It codes for CASMLNTEAFF. The rearrangement uses TRBV7-2 and TRBJ1-1; D is uncertain. The CDR3 is made up of 11 amino acids. V dropped 9 bases and J dropped 0 bases, with 5 bases sitting between them. In germline, CDR1 is SGHTA, CDR2 FQGNSA.

This clonotype was picked up a small number of times. The rearrangement links TRBV7-9 to TRBJ2-1, with 13 bases that match TRBD2. V lost 1 base to trimming and J lost 6 bases; unmatched junction nucleotides: 3. Germline-derived CDR1 and CDR2 are SEHNR and FQNEAQ (reference sequence). The CDR3 is 16 residues long. DNA for the CDR3: TGTGCCAGCAGCTTAGGGACTAGCGGGAGCTTCAATGAGCAGTTCTTC. Amino acid sequence: CASSLGTSGSFNEQFF.

This clonotype was counted many times. The rearrangement links TRBV14 to TRBJ2-7, with D perhaps given as TRBD1 or TRBD2 (5 bases each). The V end lost 5 bases, the J end lost 5 bases, and 7 bases lay between the germline ends. The CDR3 runs 11 residues. Germline V lookup: CDR1 SGHDN, CDR2 FVKESK. CDR3 sequence (DNA): TGTGCCAGCAGCACGGGGCACGAGCAGTACTTC. This gives the protein CASSTGHEQYF.